The 10 T cell receptor beta chains in this list originate from one sample, sequenced in a study of cytomegalovirus exposure and HLA in healthy donors. In the PCR, 60 Vbeta and 13 Jbeta primers were used. Produced via immunoSEQ multiplex PCR; TCRdb's table is partial and in-frame only. The sample lists around 220,000 clones, over 75% occurring once. What was sequenced was PBMCs. The origin of the receptors is a girl aged 2-10 years in good health and CMV-seronegative.

A single count supports this clone. The rearrangement uses TRBV9 and TRBJ2-7; TRBD1 agrees at 9 bases. This CDR3 contains 13 residues. V lost 2 bases, J lost 4 bases, and 1 base stayed unmatched. Germline CDR1 reads SGDLS; CDR2 reads YYNGEE. The CDR3 sequence: CASSVDRGYEQYF. In nucleotides, the CDR3 is TGTGCCAGCAGCGTGGACAGGGGTTACGAGCAGTACTTC.

This sequence joins TRBV19 and TRBJ1-5; D unclear. The V and J ends lost 7 bases and 1 base respectively, with 20 bases between them. This CDR3 contains 17 residues. Germline values: CDR1 LNHDA, CDR2 SQIVND (reference sequence). DNA for the CDR3: TGTGCCAGTAAAGAGAAGGTACGGGGAGCGAGCAATCAGCCCCAGCATTTT. Translated: CASKEKVRGASNQPQHF.

The chain's CDR3 is CASSQDAGQGYGYTF. The CDR3 DNA follows: TGCGCCAGCAGCCAAGATGCGGGACAGGGGTATGGCTACACCTTC. This chain links TRBV4-1 with TRBJ1-2, with 10 bases lining up with TRBD1. The CDR3 runs to 15 residues. V trimming: 0 bases; J trimming: 5 bases; junction bases outside the gene matches: 3. CDR1 and CDR2 (germline): MGHRA, YSYEKL.

This clone appeared once. The chain is built from TRBV5-4 and TRBJ2-5; 9 positions match TRBD2. J lost 1 base, V lost 3 bases, and 4 bases had no gene match. The germline gives CDR1 SGHNT, CDR2 YYREEE (reference sequence). CDR3 length: 15 residues. CDR3 DNA: TGTGCCAGCAGCTCTATAGCGGGAGCCCAAGAGACCCAGTACTTC. It codes for CASSSIAGAQETQYF.

The rearrangement joins TRBV6-5 to TRBJ1-1; TRBD1 matches 9 bases. In germline, CDR1 is MNHEY, CDR2 SVGAGI. The CDR3 extends over 13 amino acids. The ends lost 5 bases at V and 4 bases at J; junction bases unmatched: 2. The CDR3 loop is CASSDRGGTEAFF. The CDR3 bases are TGTGCCAGCAGTGACAGGGGGGGCACTGAAGCTTTCTTT.

The chain joins TRBV6-5 to TRBJ1-1, with TRBD1 matching over 9 bases. Germline CDR1 MNHEY, CDR2 SVGAGI. The CDR3 covers 15 residues. V was clipped by 6 bases and J by 0 bases; unmatched bases: 5. This CDR3 reads CASRSGTGMNTEAFF. CDR3 nucleotide sequence: TGTGCCAGCAGATCCGGGACAGGGATGAACACTGAAGCTTTCTTT.

The chain combines TRBV7-2 with TRBJ2-1; 9 bases are a match to TRBD2. CDR1 SGHTA and CDR2 FQGNSA come from the germline V gene. The CDR3 contains 14 residues. Trimming removed 6 bases from V and 5 bases from J; junction bases left unmatched: 5. The CDR3 loop reads CASRTASGNNEQFF. In DNA, the CDR3 is TGTGCCAGCAGGACGGCTAGCGGGAACAATGAGCAGTTCTTC.

The chain joins TRBV6-1 to TRBJ1-2, with a tentative D call TRBD1 (6 bases). The germline gives CDR1 MNHNS, CDR2 SASEGT. The CDR3 is 13 residues long. The germline V and J ends were trimmed by 8 bases and 2 bases, with 12 bases remaining between them. CDR3 protein: CASGEQGNYGYTF. In nucleotides, the CDR3 is TGTGCCAGCGGGGAACAGGGAAACTATGGCTACACCTTC.

The DNA for the CDR3 is TGTGCCAGCAGGCCGCTGGGGGCTCGGAATGAAAAACTGTTTTTT. Protein sequence: CASRPLGARNEKLFF. The V call is TRBV6-5, the J call TRBJ1-4; D is possibly TRBD1 (6 bases). CDR1 is MNHEY, CDR2 SVGAGI, per germline. The CDR3 has 15 residues. V was shortened by 6 bases and J by 5 bases, with 16 bases between the two germline ends.

V and J are TRBV4-1 and TRBJ1-5; weak D call: TRBD1 (5 bases). The CDR3 totals 16 residues. V was trimmed by 1 base and J by 1 base, leaving 11 bases between them. Looked up from germline, CDR1 is MGHRA and CDR2 is YSYEKL. The CDR3: CASSQGWGGSNQPQHF. For the CDR3, the DNA is TGCGCCAGCAGCCAAGGTTGGGGGGGGAGCAATCAGCCCCAGCATTTT.